The 14 T cell receptor beta chains in this list originate from one sample, sequenced in a study of somatic mutations in cytotoxic T cells in rheumatoid arthritis. The table came from immunoSEQ multiplex PCR; TCRdb's copy has only in-frame clones and leaves some out. In the table there are roughly 9,700 clones, around 80% of which are singletons. Sample: CD8+ T cells sorted from blood. All receptors come from a woman in her fifties or sixties in good health.

The chain recombines TRBV7-8 with TRBJ1-2; 9 bases align to TRBD1. This CDR3 is built from 17 residues. V was pared by 4 bases and J by 4 bases, with 13 bases of the junction left unmatched. The germline V gene has CDR1 SGHVS and CDR2 FQNEAQ. CDR3 sequence (DNA): TGTGCCAGCAGCTCCGGGACAGGGTCATCATACGCCTATGGCTACACCTTC. Translated, it gives CASSSGTGSSYAYGYTF.

The chain couples TRBV7-3 to TRBJ2-3; 11 bases align to TRBD2. The J segment lost 5 bases and the V segment lost 5 bases, leaving 9 bases of the junction unmatched. This CDR3 is 16 amino acids long. The germline V gene has CDR1 SGHTA and CDR2 FQGTGA. CDR3 residues: CASSLHGLAGGDTQYF. The CDR3 DNA follows: TGTGCCAGCAGCCTCCACGGGCTAGCGGGAGGAGATACGCAGTATTTT.

This clone was observed a single time. The same CDR3 is also encoded by other DNA sequences in this sample. The rearrangement joins TRBV11-2 to TRBJ2-1, with 9 bases aligning to TRBD2. Germline V gene sequence: CDR1 SGHAT, CDR2 FQNNGV. This CDR3 has 17 residues. With V trimmed by 1 base and J by 5 bases, 9 bases remained unmatched. The CDR3 sequence is CASSLVWREGRHNEQFF. The CDR3 nucleotides read TGTGCCAGCAGCTTAGTCTGGCGGGAGGGCCGCCACAATGAGCAGTTCTTC.

The V call is TRBV6-5, the J call TRBJ1-1, with 7 bases aligning to TRBD1. The CDR3 has 14 amino acids. Trimming at V came to 7 bases and at J to 7 bases, leaving 12 bases not matched to a gene. Germline lookup yields CDR1 MNHEY and CDR2 SVGAGI. The CDR3: CASTRKQGINEAFF. CDR3 DNA: TGTGCCAGCACCCGAAAACAGGGGATAAATGAAGCTTTCTTT.

The chain couples TRBV19 to TRBJ2-7, with D possibly matching TRBD2 (6 bases). In germline, CDR1 is LNHDA, CDR2 SQIVND (reference sequence). CDR3 size: 15 residues. The V end was cut by 2 bases, the J end by 3 bases, with 14 bases between. The CDR3 sequence is CASSISRQGGYEQYF. In nucleotides, the CDR3 is TGTGCCAGTAGTATATCGCGCCAGGGAGGCTACGAGCAGTACTTC.

The V call is TRBV27, the J call TRBJ1-2; 8 bases align to TRBD1. The V gene end was trimmed by 5 bases and the J gene end by 4 bases; junction bases not matched to a gene: 15. Per the germline V gene, CDR1 is MNHEY and CDR2 is SMNVEV (reference sequence). This CDR3 contains 17 residues. CDR3 bases: TGTGCCAGCAGTCCCGGACAGGGTCTCTTTTCTCTCTATGGCTACACCTTC. The encoded protein is CASSPGQGLFSLYGYTF.

In this sample, this clone turned up once. This chain connects TRBV27 to TRBJ2-1, with TRBD2 identical over 8 bases. This CDR3 region has 17 residues. Germline CDR1 is MNHEY and CDR2 is SMNVEV (reference sequence). The V segment lost 0 bases and the J segment 2 bases; nucleotides outside the gene matches: 6. The CDR3 spells CASSLSMTGGAYNEQFF. CDR3 bases: TGTGCCAGCAGTTTATCGATGACGGGAGGGGCCTACAATGAGCAGTTCTTC.

The chain employs TRBV27 and TRBJ2-5, with TRBD2 identical over 9 bases. The J call may be faulty, since TRBJ2-7 better matches the DNA end. Germline values: CDR1 MNHEY, CDR2 SMNVEV (reference sequence). The CDR3 sequence is 15 residues long. The CDR3 protein is CASSLASGTSYEQYF. DNA of the CDR3: TGTGCCAGCAGTTTGGCTAGCGGGACCTCCTACGAGCAGTACTTC.

The chain combines TRBV7-3 with TRBJ2-2, with D unclear. The V gene lost 1 base and the J gene lost 4 bases, with 13 bases spanning the gap. The CDR3 contains 16 residues. CDR1 and CDR2 from the germline V gene are SGHTA and FQGTGA. The CDR3 loop reads CASSLRGGLGTGELFF. In nucleotides, the CDR3 is TGTGCCAGCAGCTTAAGAGGCGGATTGGGCACCGGGGAGCTGTTTTTT.

This chain uses TRBV28 with TRBJ2-2; 12 bases align to TRBD2. The CDR3 runs to 17 residues. Trimming at V came to 6 bases and at J to 4 bases, leaving 9 bases not matched to a gene. The V gene's germline CDR1 is MDHEN and CDR2 SYDVKM. This CDR3 reads CASRLPSGRAVTGELFF. CDR3 bases: TGTGCCAGCAGACTCCCTAGCGGGAGGGCCGTCACCGGGGAGCTGTTTTTT.

This rearrangement joins TRBV18 to TRBJ1-3, with D uncertain. In germline, CDR1 is KGHSH, CDR2 LQKENI. V was clipped by 3 bases and J by 0 bases, with 6 bases between them. The length of the CDR3 is 14 residues. CDR3 DNA: TGTGCCAGCTCACCCGACACCTCTGGAAACACCATATATTTT. As protein: CASSPDTSGNTIYF.

The gene calls are TRBV10-1 and TRBJ2-3, with D possibly matching TRBD2 (5 bases). V was pared by 2 bases and J by 2 bases, with 8 bases between. The CDR3 has 14 amino acids. Germline lookup yields CDR1 WNHNN and CDR2 SYGVQD (reference sequence). The DNA of the CDR3 is TGCGCCAGCAGTGAGGAGGACTCCACAGATACGCAGTATTTT. Protein sequence: CASSEEDSTDTQYF.

The chain uses TRBV5-4 and TRBJ1-2; 10 bases align to TRBD1. Germline values: CDR1 SGHNT, CDR2 YYREEE (reference sequence). This CDR3 comprises 15 residues. With 5 bases clipped from V and 8 bases from J, the junction kept 12 bases outside the gene matches. The CDR3 protein is CASSSSGTGDYGYTF. The CDR3 nucleotides read TGTGCCAGCAGTTCAAGCGGGACAGGGGATTACGGCTACACCTTC.

The chain has TRBV23-1 and TRBJ2-2; D gene unclear. TRBV23-1 is reported as an ORF; its role is uncertain. V lost 0 bases and J lost 8, with 4 bases in between. CDR3 length equals 12 residues. As DNA, the CDR3 is TGCGCCAGCAGTCAATCGAGGGGGGAGCTGTTTTTT. Encoded protein: CASSQSRGELFF.